This entry features one TCR beta chain sequence. The authors' processing: From reference gene primer amplification, estimates of nucleated cell counts were derived. TCRdb's table, derived via immunoSEQ multiplex PCR, lists solely in-frame clones and lacks some. V and J calls and clone size are copied from that table; D and trimming were computed from the DNA. The sample includes about 200,000 clones, roughly 82% of them seen just once. This entry comes from a study of blood T cell repertoires in COVID-19. Study-wide background: From the United States, Italy and Spain came samples of acute and convalescent COVID-19.

Assignment of participants to cohorts was predicated upon participant-reported clinical history. Looked up from germline, CDR1 is SGHNT and CDR2 is YYREEE (reference sequence). The V end lost 10 bases, the J end lost 4 bases, and 14 bases lay between the germline ends. The CDR3 totals 12 residues. The sequencing input was PBMCs or T cells enriched from blood (not recorded which). The TCR sequence derives from a woman in her sixties with acute COVID-19. The chain carries TRBV5-4 and TRBJ1-1, with D tentatively TRBD1 (5 bases). CDR3 in DNA: TGTGCCTCCCAGCAGGGATTCACTGAAGCTTTCTTT. Amino acid sequence: CASQQGFTEAFF.